This is a list of T cell receptor beta chains from one sample in a study of T cell changes during pregnancy in multiple sclerosis. Profiling relied on immunoSEQ multiplex PCR, and the TCRdb table lists in-frame clones only, not all of them. Of some 93,000 clones detected, 85% to 95% appear once; the ten largest clones hold approximately 2.2%. The sequences come from peripheral blood, collected after pregnancy. These receptors all stem from a female donor with multiple sclerosis, enrolled in a pregnancy study. Each CDR3 is given with its conserved first and last residue. A D gene is named only where the DNA matches it firmly. Rows give clone size only sometimes, using once, few, many, or a class for an expanded clone.

v_call	d_call	j_call	clone_size	cdr3_aa	cdr3_nt
TRBV18	NA	TRBJ2-7	NA	CASSPTGTLDEQYF	TGTGCCAGCTCTCCTACAGGGACGCTCGACGAGCAGTACTTC
TRBV2	TRBD1	TRBJ2-7	NA	CASSEGTGAPYEQYF	TGTGCCAGCAGTGAAGGGACAGGGGCCCCCTACGAGCAGTACTTC
TRBV4-3	NA	TRBJ2-7	NA	CASSLTGQGSYEQYF	TGCGCCAGCAGCCTCACAGGGCAGGGGTCCTACGAGCAGTACTTC
TRBV7-9	TRBD1	TRBJ2-7	NA	CASSSGGMSYEQYF	TGTGCCAGCTCATCAGGGGGAATGAGCTACGAGCAGTACTTC
TRBV6-5	TRBD2	TRBJ2-1	NA	CASRTLAGWEQFF	TGTGCCAGCAGGACCCTAGCGGGATGGGAGCAGTTCTTC
TRBV6-1	NA	TRBJ1-1	NA	CASTAGTEAFF	TGTGCCAGCACCGCAGGCACTGAAGCTTTCTTT
TRBV10-2	NA	TRBJ2-7	NA	CASSASRESYEQYF	TGCGCCAGCAGTGCGAGTCGGGAAAGTTACGAGCAGTACTTC
TRBV16	NA	TRBJ1-1	NA	CASSRTATSGNTEAFF	TGTGCCAGCAGTCGGACAGCCACGTCGGGTAACACTGAAGCTTTCTTT
TRBV4-3	NA	TRBJ1-1	NA	CASSSDSLNTEAFF	TGCGCCAGCAGCTCAGACAGCTTGAACACTGAAGCTTTCTTT
TRBV29-1	NA	TRBJ2-5	few	CSVGQKDQETQYF	TGCAGCGTCGGACAGAAAGACCAAGAGACCCAGTACTTC
TRBV7-2	NA	TRBJ1-5	NA	CASSFASRSNQPQHF	TGTGCCAGCAGCTTCGCCTCGAGGAGCAATCAGCCCCAGCATTTT
TRBV30	TRBD2	TRBJ2-3	NA	CAFVGTSLPTSTDTQYF	TGTGCCTTTGTAGGGACTAGCCTCCCTACTAGCACAGATACGCAGTATTTT
TRBV30	NA	TRBJ1-2	NA	CAWGGAYGYTF	TGTGCCTGGGGAGGAGCGTATGGCTACACCTTC
TRBV7-7	NA	TRBJ2-5	NA	CASSAYIPPGGTQETQYF	TGTGCCAGCAGCGCTTATATTCCACCTGGGGGGACCCAAGAGACCCAGTACTTC
TRBV5-1	NA	TRBJ2-1	NA	CASSFTGPYNEQFF	TGCGCCAGCAGCTTTACAGGCCCCTACAATGAGCAGTTCTTC
TRBV4-1	TRBD2	TRBJ2-5	NA	CASSQEFGSGSYYETQYF	TGCGCCAGCAGCCAAGAATTTGGTAGCGGGAGCTATTATGAGACCCAGTACTTC
TRBV7-9	NA	TRBJ2-5	NA	CASSPDGPQGPWETQYF	TGTGCCAGCAGCCCGGACGGGCCCCAGGGCCCTTGGGAGACCCAGTACTTC
TRBV6-4	TRBD1	TRBJ2-1	NA	CASSPTGDEQFF	TGTGCCAGCAGTCCCACAGGGGATGAGCAGTTCTTC
TRBV27	TRBD2	TRBJ2-1	NA	CASSLLPGLADNEQFF	TGTGCCAGCAGTCTCCTTCCGGGACTAGCGGACAATGAGCAGTTCTTC
TRBV21-1	NA	TRBJ1-5	NA	CASGEGQPQHF	TGTGCCAGCGGAGAGGGTCAGCCCCAGCATTTT
TRBV19	TRBD1	TRBJ1-4	NA	CARLKHRGQWTNEKLFF	TGTGCCAGATTGAAACACAGGGGGCAGTGGACTAATGAAAAACTGTTTTTT
TRBV2	NA	TRBJ1-4	NA	CASSEFRAANEKLFF	TGTGCCAGCAGTGAATTCAGGGCCGCAAATGAAAAACTGTTTTTT
TRBV9	TRBD2	TRBJ2-1	NA	CASSPSGGLRSYNEQFF	TGTGCCAGCAGCCCCAGCGGGGGGTTGCGCTCCTACAATGAGCAGTTCTTC